The clone carrying this T cell receptor (beta chain) occurred a few times. Its target is not known. This CDR3 spans 13 amino acids. The junction had 5 bases not matched to a gene; V was cut back by 3 bases and J by 8 bases. Germline V gene sequence: CDR1 DFQATT, CDR2 SNEGSKA (reference sequence). The sample originates from a study of CD8 T cells in ankylosing spondylitis. Broader study findings: Ankylosing spondylitis blood appeared to carry a characteristic TCR beta motif of several highly homologous variants.

MiXCR was run by TCRdb on the 5' RACE reads, yielding one entry per CDR3 protein. The table has about 800,000 distinct CDR3 sequences, approximately 12% seen once. The sample consisted of blood, either unsorted or a sorted T cell fraction (not recorded which). The sequence derives from a male donor with ankylosing spondylitis. This chain joins TRBV20-1 and TRBJ2-2; 8 bases align to TRBD1. CDR3 in amino acids: CSASSDRGGELFF. The CDR3 bases are TGCAGTGCTAGTTCCGACAGGGGAGGGGAGCTGTTTTTT.